This T cell receptor (beta chain) was captured in a study of spatial heterogeneity in lung cancer. Study at large: Consistent detection of more beta-chain than alpha-chain sequences was observed.

Individual TCR cDNA molecules each bore their own unique molecular identifier. From the 5' RACE reads, TCRdb called clonotypes with MiXCR, one entry per CDR3 protein. The data hold 5,000 to 6,500 distinct CDR3 sequences, with about 3.9% observed a single time. The sample's time point: sample taken at primary tumor resection. TCRs were sequenced from unsorted whole RNA of tumor, nontumor lung or PBMC. This clonotype was observed many times. This CDR3 is 13 amino acids long. Trimming removed 4 bases at V and 2 bases at J, with 11 bases between. Germline V CDR1 and CDR2: SQVTM, ANQGSEA. The chain has TRBV29-1 and TRBJ1-1; D is unresolved. The clonotype comes from a male donor with early-stage non-small cell lung cancer. The material was normal lung tissue next to the tumor, obtained at surgery. This CDR3 reads CSVGGPGNTEAFF. The CDR3 DNA is TGCAGCGTTGGAGGACCGGGCAACACTGAAGCTTTCTTT.